This T cell receptor (beta chain) was recovered during a study of blood T cell repertoires in COVID-19. The V gene's germline CDR1 is LNHDA and CDR2 SQIVND (reference sequence). The CDR3 spans 16 residues. Trimming took 1 base from V and 4 from J, leaving 13 bases between them. Data came from immunoSEQ multiplex PCR; TCRdb stores just in-frame clones and leaves some out. The repertoire holds about 150,000 clones, almost 85% seen once, with approximately 16% in the top ten. This clone was recorded at least ten times. The specimen sequenced was peripheral blood. This TCR came from a human donor with acute or convalescent COVID-19. The donor label of this sample is uncertain. The chain couples TRBV19 to TRBJ2-2; D is possibly TRBD2 (5 bases). The CDR3 region is CASSIVETTGTGELFF. CDR3 in DNA: TGTGCCAGTAGTATAGTGGAGACTACGGGCACCGGGGAGCTGTTTTTT.